This TCR beta chain was captured by sequencing in a study of shared clonotypes between healthy human individuals. Assay runs were performed at deep level. Assay: immunoSEQ multiplex PCR; the TCRdb copy retains only in-frame clones and omits some. Of some 2,500,000 clones in the sample, around 92% were seen once. From germline, CDR1 is SGHNT and CDR2 YENEEA. After removal of 3 bases from V and 3 bases from J, the junction contained 1 base not matched to a gene. This CDR3 spans 14 amino acids. The sequencing input was naive CD4+ T cells from PBMCs. Subset noted: CD45RA+ positively selected. V is TRBV11-3 and J is TRBJ2-3; 9 nucleotides align to TRBD2. The sequence derives from a man between 18 and 29 years old in good health. Some clones in this sample may be carry-over from other donors' samples. As DNA, the CDR3 is TGTGCCAGCAGCTTCAGCGGGAGGACAGATACGCAGTATTTT. Translated: CASSFSGRTDTQYF.